The rows below give T cell receptor beta chains drawn from one sample of a study of T cell responses to AZD1222 COVID-19 vaccine. Repertoires were generated with immunoSEQ multiplex PCR, while TCRdb's copy carries only in-frame clones and drops some. This sample has approximately 6,100 clones; over 75% occur once, and the top ten carry just over 15%. The source material was peripheral blood, sampled 28 days after the second AZD1222 dose. These receptors were taken from an adult who received the AZD1222 COVID-19 vaccine. Each CDR3 is given with its conserved first and last residue. D genes are given only for firm matches. Size is stated for part of the rows, as once, few or many counts, or as a class when the clone is expanded.

V	size	D	J	CDR3	DNA
TRBV6-5	-	TRBD1	TRBJ1-4	CASSTQGAFNEKLFF	TGTGCCAGCAGTACACAGGGGGCCTTTAATGAAAAACTGTTTTTT
TRBV13	once	TRBD2	TRBJ2-2	CASSSGLAGRDTGELFF	TGTGCCAGCAGCTCCGGACTAGCGGGAAGGGACACCGGGGAGCTGTTTTTT
TRBV24-1	-	TRBD2	TRBJ2-1	CATSASGDMNEQFF	TGTGCCACCAGTGCCAGCGGGGATATGAATGAGCAGTTCTTC
TRBV7-9	-	-	TRBJ1-1	CASSLGGLNTEAFF	TGTGCCAGCAGCTTAGGGGGGTTGAACACTGAAGCTTTCTTT
TRBV11-3	few	-	TRBJ2-1	CASSPVGRILSSYNEQFF	TGTGCCAGCAGCCCAGTGGGCAGGATCTTAAGCTCCTACAATGAGCAGTTCTTC
TRBV28	-	-	TRBJ2-7	CASSTIYNRDGSYEQYF	TGTGCCAGCAGTACAATATATAACCGGGACGGATCCTACGAGCAGTACTTC
TRBV5-4	-	-	TRBJ1-1	CASSLATLADTEAFF	TGTGCCAGCAGCCTGGCCACCTTGGCGGACACTGAAGCTTTCTTT
TRBV7-8	-	TRBD2	TRBJ2-3	CASSWTSGRFGTDTQYF	TGTGCCAGCAGCTGGACTAGCGGGAGATTCGGTACAGATACGCAGTATTTT
TRBV12-5	-	-	TRBJ2-1	CASGLGTADNEQFF	TGTGCTAGTGGTTTGGGGACAGCTGACAATGAGCAGTTCTTC
TRBV5-6	-	TRBD2	TRBJ2-7	CASSLYGGRAHEQYF	TGTGCCAGCAGCTTGTATGGCGGGAGGGCCCACGAGCAGTACTTC
TRBV7-9	-	-	TRBJ2-7	CASSFRGNREQYF	TGTGCCAGCAGCTTTCGGGGGAATCGGGAGCAGTACTTC
TRBV5-1	-	-	TRBJ1-4	CASSLAEGPNEKLFF	TGCGCCAGCAGCTTGGCCGAGGGACCTAATGAAAAACTGTTTTTT
TRBV12-5	-	-	TRBJ2-5	CASGFTTQYF	TGTGCTAGTGGTTTCACAACCCAGTACTTC
TRBV28	-	-	TRBJ2-4	CASSAQVGAKNIQYF	TGTGCCAGCAGTGCTCAAGTGGGGGCCAAAAACATTCAGTACTTC
TRBV4-1	-	TRBD2	TRBJ2-3	CASSHASGRATDTQYF	TGCGCCAGCAGCCATGCTAGCGGGAGGGCCACAGATACGCAGTATTTT
TRBV13	-	TRBD2	TRBJ2-3	CASSSGLAGGLGTDTQYF	TGTGCCAGCAGCAGCGGACTAGCGGGAGGGCTTGGCACAGATACGCAGTATTTT
TRBV6-5	-	-	TRBJ1-1	CASSYGGDTEAFF	TGTGCCAGCAGTTATGGAGGGGACACTGAAGCTTTCTTT
TRBV7-2	-	TRBD1	TRBJ1-1	CASSSGQGPTEAFF	TGTGCCAGCAGCTCGGGACAGGGCCCCACTGAAGCTTTCTTT
TRBV13	-	TRBD2	TRBJ2-2	CASSSRLAGVVAGELFF	TGTGCCAGCAGCTCTCGACTAGCGGGAGTGGTGGCCGGGGAGCTGTTTTTT
TRBV6-4	-	-	TRBJ1-4	CASSDSAPAGENEKLFF	TGTGCCAGCAGTGATTCGGCCCCGGCAGGGGAAAATGAAAAACTGTTTTTT
TRBV18	-	-	TRBJ2-5	CASSPEETQYF	TGTGCCAGCTCACCGGAGGAGACCCAGTACTTC
TRBV6-5	-	-	TRBJ1-2	CASSYRTSGLNF	TGTGCCAGCAGTTACCGAACATCTGGGCTTAACTTC
TRBV6-5	-	-	TRBJ1-1	CASSYSTINTEAFF	TGTGCCAGCAGTTACTCGACAATCAACACTGAAGCTTTCTTT